A single sample gave rise to the 14 T cell receptor beta chains below, sequenced in a study of beta chain features in type 1 diabetes. Overall study findings and caveats: Shorter TCRB CDR3s, moderately but significantly so, marked every one of the four CD4+ subsets in Type 1 diabetes patients.

Expressed TCRB transcripts were sequenced because the entire RNA isolate underwent reverse transcription. Some clones are missing from TCRdb's copy, which holds only in-frame ones; the method was immunoSEQ multiplex PCR. The sample records roughly 280,000 clones, approximately 24% being singletons. Antigens for these TCRs are unknown. Sequenced material: naive CD4+ T cells from blood. The receptors were sampled from a woman between 25 and 40 years old with type 1 diabetes.

This clone was counted only a few times. V and J are TRBV25-1 and TRBJ2-1; possible D gene TRBD2, 8 bases. CDR1 is MGHDK and CDR2 is SYGVNS in the germline V gene. Trimming removed 6 bases at V and 9 bases at J, with 18 bases between. The CDR3 runs to 14 residues. Here the CDR3 reads CASSAGLAGGEQFF. The CDR3 DNA reads as TGTGCCAGCAGCGCCGGACTAGCAGGGGGTGAGCAGTTCTTC.

The chain employs TRBV2 and TRBJ2-1, with 10 bases lining up with TRBD2. After removal of 8 bases from V and 5 bases from J, the junction contained 6 bases not matched to a gene. The CDR3 totals 14 residues. Germline values: CDR1 SNHLY, CDR2 FYNNEI. The CDR3 loop reads CASQGTSADNEQFF. As DNA, the CDR3 is TGTGCCAGCCAAGGGACTAGCGCTGACAATGAGCAGTTCTTC.

This chain connects TRBV7-9 to TRBJ2-7; 13 bases are a match to TRBD2. The junction had 3 bases not matched to a gene; V was cut back by 5 bases and J by 2 bases. Per germline, CDR1 SEHNR and CDR2 FQNEAQ (reference sequence). The CDR3 loop spans 15 amino acids. The DNA for the CDR3 is TGTGCCAGCAGCGAGGGGACTAGCGGGACCTACGAGCAGTACTTC. Amino acids: CASSEGTSGTYEQYF.

This clone was found a few times. V is TRBV29-1 and J is TRBJ2-1; 15 positions match TRBD2. The V segment lost 5 bases and the J segment 10 bases; nucleotides outside the gene matches: 12. The CDR3 covers 16 residues. The V gene's germline CDR1 is SQVTM and CDR2 ANQGSEA. CDR3 sequence reads: CSVSGLAGGQSAEQFF. The DNA of the CDR3 is TGCAGCGTTTCGGGACTAGCGGGAGGACAATCGGCGGAGCAGTTCTTC.

This clone was seen a few times. The rearrangement links TRBV30 to TRBJ1-2, with TRBD1 matching over 7 bases. The V segment lost 2 bases and the J segment 8 bases; nucleotides outside the gene matches: 5. The CDR3 sequence is 12 residues long. Germline V lookup: CDR1 GTSNPN, CDR2 SVGIG (reference sequence). The CDR3 loop reads CAWSLGQEGYTF. The CDR3 nucleotides read TGTGCCTGGAGTTTAGGACAGGAGGGCTACACCTTC.

The chain couples TRBV4-2 to TRBJ2-1; D is unclear. The V gene's germline CDR1 is LGHNA and CDR2 YNFKEQ. Between the trimmed V and J ends, which lost 2 bases and 8 bases, there was a span of 10 bases. The CDR3 loop spans 13 amino acids. The CDR3 here is CASSQTSIDEQFF. CDR3 coding DNA: TGTGCCAGCAGCCAAACGAGCATCGATGAGCAGTTCTTC.

The gene calls are TRBV2 and TRBJ2-3, with D tentatively TRBD1 (6 bases). The length of the CDR3 is 14 residues. With 8 bases removed from V and 3 bases from J, the gap between germline ends came to 15 bases. Germline CDR1 is SNHLY and CDR2 is FYNNEI. CDR3 DNA: TGTGCCAGCGCGCCTTGGGGGCATACAGATACGCAGTATTTT. Translated: CASAPWGHTDTQYF.

Here the CDR3 DNA reads TGTGCCAGCAGGACTAGCGGGCAAGGCAATGAGCAGTTCTTC. It codes for CASRTSGQGNEQFF. The chain carries TRBV7-9 and TRBJ2-1; TRBD2 matches 10 bases. CDR1 and CDR2 from the germline V gene are SEHNR and FQNEAQ (reference sequence). The CDR3 totals 14 residues. V lost 6 bases, J lost 6 bases, and 5 bases stayed unmatched.

This clone was observed a single time. This chain connects TRBV7-3 to TRBJ2-2; 7 bases match TRBD2. The ends lost 5 bases at V and 5 bases at J; junction bases unmatched: 8. This CDR3 spans 15 amino acids. Germline V gives CDR1 SGHTA, CDR2 FQGTGA. The chain's CDR3 is CASSPTGGRTGELFF. The DNA of the CDR3 is TGTGCCAGCAGCCCCACGGGAGGCCGAACCGGGGAGCTGTTTTTT.

This clone was recorded a few times. The J gene is TRBJ2-7, the V gene TRBV28; tentatively, D is TRBD2 (6 bases). This CDR3 has 15 residues. Germline CDR1 reads MDHEN; CDR2 reads SYDVKM. Trimming cost V 5 bases and J 1 base, with 15 bases left between them. CDR3 in amino acids: CASSITARGSYEQYF. The CDR3 DNA reads TGTGCCAGCAGTATCACCGCCCGGGGGTCCTACGAGCAGTACTTC.

This clone was seen a handful of times. CDR3 residues: CASSSTGQYYTF. The CDR3, as DNA: TGTGCCAGCAGCTCAACAGGACAGTACTACACCTTC. J is TRBJ1-2 and V is TRBV5-4, with D perhaps TRBD1 (6 bases). The CDR3 is made up of 12 amino acids. Germline-derived CDR1 and CDR2 are SGHNT and YYREEE (reference sequence). V dropped 3 bases and J dropped 10 bases, with 13 bases sitting between them.

This chain connects TRBV7-9 to TRBJ1-2; no firm D call. The germline gives CDR1 SEHNR, CDR2 FQNEAQ (reference sequence). There are 13 residues in the CDR3. Trimming removed 5 bases from V and 3 bases from J, with 10 bases in between. The CDR3 sequence is CASSPGRYYGYTF. CDR3 nucleotide sequence: TGTGCCAGCAGCCCCGGTCGGTACTATGGCTACACCTTC.

This clone was detected only a few times. This rearrangement joins TRBV29-1 to TRBJ1-2; 7 bases map to TRBD1. The CDR3 is 20 residues long. The J segment lost 8 bases and the V segment lost 2 bases, leaving 29 bases of the junction unmatched. Germline values: CDR1 SQVTM, CDR2 ANQGSEA. DNA for the CDR3: TGCAGCGTTGAATATTTAACGCGGATCAGGGGACAGCCGATCTATTACGGCTACACCTTC. This encodes CSVEYLTRIRGQPIYYGYTF. Based on the CDR3 plus reference TRBV29-1 and TRBJ1-2, the full variable domain is SAVISQKPSRDICQRGTSLTIQCQVDSQVTMMFWYRQQPGQSLTLIATANQGSEATYESGFVIDKFPISRPNLTFSTLTVSNMSPEDSSIYLCSVEYLTRIRGQPIYYGYTFGSGTRLTVV.

The chain links TRBV5-4 to TRBJ1-1; a weak D match, TRBD1 (5 bases). V was trimmed by 8 bases and J by 4 bases, leaving 15 bases between them. The CDR3 totals 13 residues. CDR1 and CDR2 (germline): SGHNT, YYREEE (reference sequence). The CDR3 nucleotides read TGTGCCAGTCCTGCGGGGCTGGGCACTGAAGCTTTCTTT. It is translated as CASPAGLGTEAFF.